This TCR beta chain was sequenced for a study of blood T cell repertoires in COVID-19. Study context: The United States, Italy and Spain supplied acute and convalescent COVID-19 samples.

In the original processing: Counts of nucleated cells, estimated from reference gene primer amplification, were obtained. Sequencing used immunoSEQ multiplex PCR; TCRdb keeps in-frame clones, though not all of them. The DNA gave D and trimming, while V, J and clone size come from that table. The sample has 200,000 to 250,000 clones, 75% to 85% seen once. The germline gives CDR1 SGHTS, CDR2 YDEGEE. The CDR3 sequence is 15 residues long. The V and J ends lost 0 bases and 4 bases, in that order; junction bases with no gene match: 6. Recruited during active infection, patients (from Seattle) were subsequently followed longitudinally.

The chain carries TRBV5-8 and TRBJ2-7, with TRBD1 matching over 8 bases. The sample comprised peripheral blood. The sequence was obtained from a middle-aged man with COVID-19, enrolled during active disease. The CDR3 region is CASSLVSGGGYEQYF. The CDR3 nucleotides are TGTGCCAGCAGCTTGGTTTCAGGGGGCGGTTACGAGCAGTACTTC.